One sample yielded the 31 T cell receptor beta chains listed below, sequenced in a study of blood T cells in healthy people across ages. The use of a sample-barcoded 5' primer and a J-beta primer mix characterized a second PCR of 7 to 11 cycles. TCRdb re-called the 5' RACE reads through MiXCR, storing one row per CDR3 protein. The sample yields roughly 730,000 distinct CDR3 sequences, roughly three fifths seen once. The material sequenced was blood. Every receptor here comes from a middle-aged man in good health.

For this clonotype: Sequence at one end of the junction differs from germline and may be a read error. The chain links TRBV5-1 to TRBJ1-6, with 11 nucleotides matching TRBD1. Germline V gene sequence: CDR1 SGHRS, CDR2 YFSETQ. The CDR3 extends over 16 amino acids. CDR3 sequence: CACSFGQGATNSPLHF. CDR3 in DNA: TGCGCCTGCAGCTTCGGACAGGGGGCAACGAATTCACCCCTCCACTTT.

A remark on this clonotype: A much bigger clone sits one base away, suggesting this may be a read error. The V and J genes are TRBV7-6 and TRBJ2-3, with TRBD2 matching 11 bases. Germline CDR1 is SGHVS and CDR2 is FNYEAQ. This CDR3 is 15 amino acids long. The CDR3 reads CASSPGTSGTDTRYF. The CDR3, as DNA: TGTGCCAGCAGCCCCGGGACTAGCGGCACAGATACGCGGTATTTT.

The V gene is TRBV5-1, the J gene TRBJ2-1, with 8 bases matching TRBD2. The CDR3 is 14 residues long. The germline CDR1 and CDR2 sequences are SGHRS and YFSETQ. J gave up 7 bases and V 2 bases, and 5 bases lay outside the gene matches. CDR3: CASSFKAGDNEQFF. In DNA, the CDR3 is TGCGCCAGCAGCTTTAAAGCGGGAGATAATGAGCAGTTCTTC. The full variable domain, rest sourced from reference TRBV5-1 and TRBJ2-1, is KAGVTQTPRYLIKTRGQQVTLSCSPISGHRSVSWYQQTPGQGLQFLFEYFSETQRNKGNFPGRFSGRQFSNSRSEMNVSTLELGDSALYLCASSFKAGDNEQFFGPGTRLTVL.

The chain combines TRBV20-1 with TRBJ2-7; D may be TRBD2 (5 bases). The V gene's germline CDR1 is DFQATT and CDR2 SNEGSKA (reference sequence). V was cut by 5 bases and J by 3 bases, with 11 bases left in between. CDR3 length equals 12 residues. The CDR3 DNA sequence: TGCAGTGCTCTTGGGAGTAGCTACGAGCAGTACTTC. Encoded protein: CSALGSSYEQYF.

The CDR3 is CAWFLRGSEFF. The CDR3 nucleotides are TGTGCCTGGTTCCTGAGGGGGTCGGAGTTCTTC. The V call is TRBV30, the J call TRBJ2-1; tentatively, D is TRBD1 (6 bases). Looked up from germline, CDR1 is GTSNPN and CDR2 is SVGIG (reference sequence). V lost 5 bases and J lost 14, with 16 bases in between. The CDR3 runs 11 residues.

The chain combines TRBV12-3 or TRBV12-4 with TRBJ1-4, with D tentatively TRBD1 (6 bases). The CDR3 spans 15 residues. V lost 3 bases, J lost 12 bases, and 20 bases lay in between. For the CDR3, the DNA is TGTGCCAGCAGTTTCGGCGGGGGGCGAGTGGCGGAACTGTTTTTT. Residues: CASSFGGGRVAELFF.

Details on this clonotype: The junction and the germline gene differ at one end; a read error may be behind it. This chain joins TRBV6-5 and TRBJ2-3; a possible D gene is TRBD1 (7 bases). There are 16 residues in the CDR3. Germline lookup yields CDR1 MNHEY and CDR2 SVGAGI. The CDR3 loop is CASSYGQDYFTDAQYF. CDR3 coding DNA: TGTGCCAGCAGTTACGGACAGGACTACTTCACAGATGCGCAGTATTTT.

The table lists this clonotype with a few counts. V is TRBV28 and J is TRBJ2-7; TRBD2 is a possible D gene (5 bases). CDR1 is MDHEN, CDR2 SYDVKM, per germline. The CDR3 sequence is 14 residues long. The V end was cut by 5 bases, the J end by 3 bases, with 14 bases between. This CDR3 reads CASSHSGGYYEQYF. The CDR3 DNA reads TGTGCCAGCAGTCACTCCGGCGGGTACTACGAGCAGTACTTC.

The CDR3 DNA is TGTGCCAGCAGTACTCGACAGGGAACTAATGAAAAACTGTTTTTT. Amino acids: CASSTRQGTNEKLFF. This sequence joins TRBV2 and TRBJ1-4, with 7 bases that match TRBD1. Germline CDR1 SNHLY, CDR2 FYNNEI. The V and J ends lost 5 bases and 1 base, in that order; junction bases with no gene match: 4. There are 15 residues in the CDR3.

This clonotype showed up just a few times. The V and J genes are TRBV5-6 and TRBJ2-3; 9 positions agree with TRBD2. The CDR3 has 18 residues. The germline gives CDR1 SGHDT, CDR2 YYEEEE. V lost 3 bases, J lost 2 bases, and 13 bases stayed unmatched. CDR3 coding DNA: TGTGCCAGCAGCTCCGACGCAAGTAGCGGGAGATCCACAGATACGCAGTATTTT. Its translation is CASSSDASSGRSTDTQYF.

The CDR3 nucleotides are TGTGCCAGCAGCTTATCCAGGTTAGGATACGAGCAGTACTTC. Protein product: CASSLSRLGYEQYF. The chain joins TRBV7-9 to TRBJ2-4, with D uncertain. Gene TRBJ2-7 matches the end of the DNA better, so the J call may be wrong. Germline assignment: CDR1 SEHNR and CDR2 FQNEAQ (reference sequence). The CDR3 runs 14 residues.

The rearrangement joins TRBV19 to TRBJ2-7; 11 bases match TRBD1. The CDR3 is made up of 15 amino acids. The V gene end was trimmed by 5 bases and the J gene end by 9 bases; junction bases not matched to a gene: 12. CDR1 LNHDA and CDR2 SQIVND come from the germline V gene (reference sequence). DNA of the CDR3: TGTGCCAGTAGTCACTTCGGACAGGGGGCCCACGGGCAGTACTTC. This encodes CASSHFGQGAHGQYF.

The V gene is TRBV9, the J gene TRBJ2-5; D is perhaps TRBD1 or TRBD2 (5 bases each). CDR3 size: 14 residues. V lost 4 bases, J lost 0 bases, and 10 bases lay in between. Germline lookup yields CDR1 SGDLS and CDR2 YYNGEE. CDR3 nucleotide sequence: TGTGCCAGCAGCCGGGACGGGAACCAAGAGACCCAGTACTTC. The encoded protein is CASSRDGNQETQYF.

The table lists this clonotype with a few counts. The V gene is TRBV3-1, the J gene TRBJ1-1, with D possibly matching TRBD1 (6 bases). The ends were cut back, 11 bases at V and 0 bases at J, with 16 bases in the middle. Germline values: CDR1 LGHDT, CDR2 YNNKEL (reference sequence). The CDR3 is made up of 14 amino acids. CDR3 amino acids: CAVRWGAMNTEAFF. DNA for the CDR3: TGTGCCGTCAGGTGGGGGGCAATGAACACTGAAGCTTTCTTT.

Worth noting for this clonotype: This may be a read error, as it is one base from a much larger clone. The V gene is TRBV15, the J gene TRBJ2-7; 10 bases agree with TRBD1. Germline values: CDR1 LNHNV, CDR2 YYDKDF (reference sequence). Germline trimming cut 3 bases from V and 4 bases from J; bases unmatched to any gene: 18. CDR3 size: 19 residues. The CDR3 sequence is CATSSQGQGRCGRSYEQYF. The CDR3 DNA sequence: TGTGCCACCAGCAGTCAGGGACAGGGGCGTTGTGGCCGAAGTTACGAGCAGTACTTC.

The rearrangement links TRBV7-9 to TRBJ1-2; D might be TRBD1 (6 bases). With 3 bases removed from V and 6 bases from J, the gap between germline ends came to 11 bases. The V gene's germline CDR1 is SEHNR and CDR2 FQNEAQ (reference sequence). This CDR3 has 13 amino acids. The CDR3 loop reads CASSFNRVNGYTF. The CDR3 nucleotides are TGTGCCAGCAGCTTTAACAGGGTTAATGGCTACACCTTC.

The gene calls are TRBV6-6 and TRBJ1-1, with 7 bases that match TRBD1. There are 17 residues in the CDR3. With V trimmed by 4 bases and J by 4 bases, 15 bases remained unmatched. CDR1 MNHNY and CDR2 SVGAGI come from the germline V gene (reference sequence). As DNA, the CDR3 is TGTGCCAGCAGTTCGGAAGACCGACAGGGCTGGCCCACTGAAGCTTTCTTT. Protein: CASSSEDRQGWPTEAFF.

The gene calls are TRBV6-6 and TRBJ2-7; D gene unclear. This CDR3 has 14 amino acids. The germline gives CDR1 MNHNY, CDR2 SVGAGI (reference sequence). The V end lost 9 bases, the J end lost 0 bases, and 15 bases lay between the germline ends. This chain's CDR3 is CASGVGGSSYEQYF. The CDR3, as DNA: TGTGCCAGTGGGGTTGGCGGCAGCTCCTACGAGCAGTACTTC.

The rearrangement links TRBV3-1 to TRBJ2-4; the D gene is possibly TRBD1 (6 bases). The CDR3 totals 14 residues. Trimming took 3 bases from V and 2 from J, leaving 8 bases between them. Germline CDR1 and CDR2: LGHDT and YNNKEL (reference sequence). The CDR3 spells CASSQGASKNIQYF. The CDR3 coding sequence is TGTGCCAGCAGCCAGGGGGCTTCCAAAAACATTCAGTACTTC.

The chain couples TRBV7-9 to TRBJ2-4; a weak D match, TRBD1 (5 bases). The V gene lost 7 bases and the J gene lost 8 bases, with 15 bases spanning the gap. The CDR3 loop spans 13 amino acids. The germline gives CDR1 SEHNR, CDR2 FQNEAQ (reference sequence). CDR3 in DNA: TGTGCCAGCAACCCAACAGGCTTGGACATTCAGTACTTC. It codes for CASNPTGLDIQYF. Variable domain in full (rest from reference TRBV7-9 and TRBJ2-4): DTGVSQNPRHKITKRGQNVTFRCDPISEHNRLYWYRQTLGQGPEFLTYFQNEAQLEKSRLLSDRFSAERPKGSFSTLEIQRTEQGDSAMYLCASNPTGLDIQYFGAGTRLSVL.

The CDR3 is CASQDRTYNEQFF. The DNA of the CDR3 is TGTGCCAGCCAAGACCGTACCTACAATGAGCAGTTCTTC. J is TRBJ2-1 and V is TRBV11-2; D uncertain. V was trimmed by 8 bases and J by 2 bases, leaving 10 bases between them. This CDR3 comprises 13 residues. CDR1 is SGHAT, CDR2 FQNNGV, per germline. Complete variable domain (other parts from reference TRBV11-2 and TRBJ2-1): EAGVAQSPRYKIIEKRQSVAFWCNPISGHATLYWYQQILGQGPKLLIQFQNNGVVDDSQLPKDRFSAERLKGVDSTLKIQPAKLEDSAVYLCASQDRTYNEQFFGPGTRLTVL.

CDR3 coding DNA: TGCAGTGCTAGCTGGGCAGGGAGAAACATTCAGTACTTC. It is translated as CSASWAGRNIQYF. This chain links TRBV20-1 with TRBJ2-4; either TRBD1 or TRBD2 may supply D (5 bases each). The CDR3 contains 13 residues. The V gene lost 3 bases and the J gene lost 6 bases, with 12 bases spanning the gap. Germline values: CDR1 DFQATT, CDR2 SNEGSKA (reference sequence).

This sequence joins TRBV27 and TRBJ2-7, with D perhaps TRBD1 (7 bases). Germline V gene data show CDR1 as MNHEY and CDR2 as SMNVEV (reference sequence). CDR3 length: 13 residues. The ends were cut back, 8 bases at V and 1 base at J, with 12 bases in the middle. In DNA form, the CDR3 reads TGTGCCAGCGGCCCAGGGGGGTCCTACGAGCAGTACTTC. This sequence encodes CASGPGGSYEQYF.

The DNA of the CDR3 is TGTGCCAGCAGCGACTACCTGTACGATGGCTACACCTTC. Protein product: CASSDYLYDGYTF. The chain uses TRBV7-2 and TRBJ1-2; D is ambiguous. Germline loops: CDR1 SGHTA, CDR2 FQGNSA. The CDR3 has 13 residues. V was shortened by 5 bases and J by 6 bases, with 13 bases between the two germline ends.

This clonotype was detected ten times or more. The rearrangement uses TRBV29-1 and TRBJ2-7, with 8 bases fitting TRBD1. Germline CDR1 reads SQVTM; CDR2 reads ANQGSEA. J gave up 1 base and V 2 bases, and 4 bases lay outside the gene matches. The CDR3 is 14 amino acids. The CDR3 sequence: CSVEIQGDSYEQYF. In DNA, the CDR3 is TGCAGCGTTGAAATACAGGGGGATTCCTACGAGCAGTACTTC.

This clonotype came up once. The chain combines TRBV5-1 with TRBJ1-4, with TRBD1 identical over 9 bases. Germline loops: CDR1 SGHRS, CDR2 YFSETQ. The V gene end was trimmed by 4 bases and the J gene end by 5 bases; junction bases not matched to a gene: 9. The CDR3 sequence is 16 residues long. CDR3 loop: CASSTADRGENEKLFF. CDR3 nucleotides: TGCGCCAGCAGCACCGCGGACAGGGGAGAGAATGAAAAACTGTTTTTT.

The CDR3 here is CASSNRGEQYF. The CDR3 region has the DNA TGCGCCAGCAGCAACAGGGGCGAGCAGTACTTC. The V gene is TRBV5-1, the J gene TRBJ2-5, with 7 bases fitting TRBD1. The DNA end favors TRBJ2-7, so the J call may be wrong. Germline V gene lookup returns CDR1 SGHRS and CDR2 YFSETQ. The CDR3 consists of 11 residues.

This sequence joins TRBV2 and TRBJ2-3; D is possibly TRBD2 (6 bases). Germline V gives CDR1 SNHLY, CDR2 FYNNEI. The V end was cut by 1 base, the J end by 6 bases, with 17 bases between. The CDR3 consists of 16 residues. CDR3 in amino acids: CASSEGGGPPLDTQYF. CDR3 nucleotides: TGTGCCAGCAGTGAAGGGGGAGGACCCCCCCTGGATACGCAGTATTTT.

This clonotype has more than one count but fewer than ten. Written as DNA, the CDR3 is TGTGCCAGCAGCTTAAGACAGGGGGCTACGGAGACCCAGTACTTC. This translates into CASSLRQGATETQYF. The chain combines TRBV7-2 with TRBJ2-5, with TRBD1 matching 10 bases. The J segment lost 5 bases and the V segment lost 2 bases, leaving 5 bases of the junction unmatched. This CDR3 region has 15 residues. Germline V CDR1 and CDR2: SGHTA, FQGNSA.

This chain uses TRBV28 with TRBJ1-2; 9 nucleotides align to TRBD1. From germline, CDR1 is MDHEN and CDR2 SYDVKM. This CDR3 contains 15 residues. With 4 bases clipped from V and 2 bases from J, the junction kept 5 bases outside the gene matches. CDR3 protein: CASSSEGQGNYGYTF. The CDR3 DNA follows: TGTGCCAGCAGTTCGGAAGGACAGGGGAACTATGGCTACACCTTC.

The chain recombines TRBV6-5 with TRBJ2-1, with TRBD2 matching 9 bases. The V and J ends lost 8 bases and 6 bases, in that order; junction bases with no gene match: 5. CDR3 length equals 13 residues. Germline CDR1 and CDR2: MNHEY and SVGAGI. Written as DNA, the CDR3 is TGTGCCAGCCAGGTTAGCGGGAGCAATGAGCAGTTCTTC. It codes for CASQVSGSNEQFF.